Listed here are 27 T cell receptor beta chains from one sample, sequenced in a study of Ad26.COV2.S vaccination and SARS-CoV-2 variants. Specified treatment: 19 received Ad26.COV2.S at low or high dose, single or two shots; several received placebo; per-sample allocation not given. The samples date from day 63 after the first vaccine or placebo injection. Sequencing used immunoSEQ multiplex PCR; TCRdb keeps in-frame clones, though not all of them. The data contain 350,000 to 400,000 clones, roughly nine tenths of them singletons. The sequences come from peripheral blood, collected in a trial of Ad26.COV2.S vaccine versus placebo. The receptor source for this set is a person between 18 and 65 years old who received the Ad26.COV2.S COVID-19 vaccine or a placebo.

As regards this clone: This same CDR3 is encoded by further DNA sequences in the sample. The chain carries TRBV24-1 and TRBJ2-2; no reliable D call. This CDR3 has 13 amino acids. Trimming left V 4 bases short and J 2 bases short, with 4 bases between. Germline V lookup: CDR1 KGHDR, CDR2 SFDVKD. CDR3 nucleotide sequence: TGTGCCACCAGTGACCCAAACACCGGGGAGCTGTTTTTT. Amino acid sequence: CATSDPNTGELFF.

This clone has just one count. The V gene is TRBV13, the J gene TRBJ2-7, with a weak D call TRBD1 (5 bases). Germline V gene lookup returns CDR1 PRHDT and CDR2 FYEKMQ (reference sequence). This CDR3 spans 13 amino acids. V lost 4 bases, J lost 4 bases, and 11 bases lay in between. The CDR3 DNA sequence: TGTGCCAGCAGCTCCCAGGGTGCGTACGAGCAGTACTTC. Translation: CASSSQGAYEQYF.

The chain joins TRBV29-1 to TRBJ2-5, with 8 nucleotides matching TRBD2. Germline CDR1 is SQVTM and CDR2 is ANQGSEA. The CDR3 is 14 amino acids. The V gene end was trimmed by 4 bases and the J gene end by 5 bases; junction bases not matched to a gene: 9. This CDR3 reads CSVVEAGGGETQYF. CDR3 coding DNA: TGCAGCGTTGTAGAGGCGGGGGGCGGGGAGACCCAGTACTTC.

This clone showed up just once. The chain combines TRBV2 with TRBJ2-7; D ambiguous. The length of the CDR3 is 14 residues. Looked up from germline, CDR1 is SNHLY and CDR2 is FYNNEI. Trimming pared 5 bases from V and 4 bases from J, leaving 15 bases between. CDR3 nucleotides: TGTGCCAGCAGTCCGAGCCTAGAACCTTACGAGCAGTACTTC. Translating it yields CASSPSLEPYEQYF.

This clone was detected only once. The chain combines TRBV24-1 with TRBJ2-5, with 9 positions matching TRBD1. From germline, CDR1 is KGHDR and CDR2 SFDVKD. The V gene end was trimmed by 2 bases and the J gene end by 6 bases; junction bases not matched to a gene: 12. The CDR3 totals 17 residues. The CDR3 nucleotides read TGTGCCACCAGTGATTCCCTACAAGGACAGGGGTGGAAGACCCAGTACTTC. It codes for CATSDSLQGQGWKTQYF.

CDR3 sequence: CATSRDHCQPQHF. CDR3 DNA sequence: TGTGCCACCAGCAGAGATCATTGTCAGCCCCAGCATTTT. The rearrangement joins TRBV15 to TRBJ1-5, with no clear D. The CDR3 runs to 13 residues. CDR1 is LNHNV, CDR2 YYDKDF, per germline (reference sequence). V lost 0 bases and J 6 bases, leaving 6 bases between the germline ends.

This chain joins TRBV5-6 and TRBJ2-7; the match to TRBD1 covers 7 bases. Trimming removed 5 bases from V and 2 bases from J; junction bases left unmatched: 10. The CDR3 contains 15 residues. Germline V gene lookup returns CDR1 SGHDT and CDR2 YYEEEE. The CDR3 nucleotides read TGTGCCAGCAGTTTCGGGACAGCCGGTCCCTACGAGCAGTACTTC. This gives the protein CASSFGTAGPYEQYF.

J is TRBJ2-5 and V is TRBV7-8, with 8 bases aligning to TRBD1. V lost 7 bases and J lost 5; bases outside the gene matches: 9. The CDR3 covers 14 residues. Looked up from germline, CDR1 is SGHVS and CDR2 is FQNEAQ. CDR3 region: CASTYRTGTETQYF. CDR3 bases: TGTGCCAGCACCTACAGGACAGGGACCGAGACCCAGTACTTC.

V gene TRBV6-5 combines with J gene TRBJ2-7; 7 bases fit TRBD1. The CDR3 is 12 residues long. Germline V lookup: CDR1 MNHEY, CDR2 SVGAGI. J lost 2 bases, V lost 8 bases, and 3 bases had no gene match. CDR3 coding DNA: TGTGCCAGCTGGGGACAGACCTACGAGCAGTACTTC. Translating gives CASWGQTYEQYF.

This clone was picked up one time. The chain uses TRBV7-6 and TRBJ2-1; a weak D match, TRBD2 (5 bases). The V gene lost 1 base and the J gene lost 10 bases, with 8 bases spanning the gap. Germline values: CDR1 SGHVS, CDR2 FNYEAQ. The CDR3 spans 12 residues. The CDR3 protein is CASSLDGKEQFF. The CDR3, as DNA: TGTGCCAGCAGCTTAGACGGGAAAGAGCAGTTCTTC.

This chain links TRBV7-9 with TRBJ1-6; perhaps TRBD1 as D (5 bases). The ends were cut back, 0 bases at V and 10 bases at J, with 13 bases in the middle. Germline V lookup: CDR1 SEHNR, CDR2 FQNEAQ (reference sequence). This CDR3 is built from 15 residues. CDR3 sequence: CASSLAGEVGSPLHF. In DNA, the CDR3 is TGTGCCAGCAGCTTAGCGGGGGAAGTGGGGTCACCCCTCCACTTT.

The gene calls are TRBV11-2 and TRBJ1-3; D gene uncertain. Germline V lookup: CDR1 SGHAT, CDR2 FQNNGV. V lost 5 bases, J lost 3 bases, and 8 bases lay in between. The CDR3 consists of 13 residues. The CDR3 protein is CASSLRVGNTIYF. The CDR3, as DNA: TGTGCCAGCAGCCTACGGGTTGGAAACACCATATATTTT.

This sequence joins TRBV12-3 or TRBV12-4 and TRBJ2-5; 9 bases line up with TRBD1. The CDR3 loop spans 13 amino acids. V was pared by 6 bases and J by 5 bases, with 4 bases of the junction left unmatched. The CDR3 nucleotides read TGTGCCAGCAGGCGGACAGGGGAGGAGACCCAGTACTTC. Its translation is CASRRTGEETQYF.

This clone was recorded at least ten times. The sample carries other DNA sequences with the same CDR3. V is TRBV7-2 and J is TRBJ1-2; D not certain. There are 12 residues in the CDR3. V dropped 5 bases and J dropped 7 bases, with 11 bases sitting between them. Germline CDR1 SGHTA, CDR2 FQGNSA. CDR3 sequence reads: CASSLNLGGYTF. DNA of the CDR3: TGTGCCAGCAGCCTTAATCTGGGTGGCTACACCTTC.

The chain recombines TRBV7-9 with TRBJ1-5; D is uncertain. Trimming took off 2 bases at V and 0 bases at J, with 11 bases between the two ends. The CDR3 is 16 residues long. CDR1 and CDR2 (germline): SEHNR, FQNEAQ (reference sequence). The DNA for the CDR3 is TGTGCCAGCAGCTTATTTAAGGGATATAGCAATCAGCCCCAGCATTTT. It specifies CASSLFKGYSNQPQHF.

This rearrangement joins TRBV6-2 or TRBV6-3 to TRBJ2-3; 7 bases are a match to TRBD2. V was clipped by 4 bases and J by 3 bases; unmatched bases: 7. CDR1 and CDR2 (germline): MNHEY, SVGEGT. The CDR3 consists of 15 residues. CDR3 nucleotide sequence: TGTGCCAGCAGTTCCTCAACTAGCGAGACAGATACGCAGTATTTT. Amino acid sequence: CASSSSTSETDTQYF.

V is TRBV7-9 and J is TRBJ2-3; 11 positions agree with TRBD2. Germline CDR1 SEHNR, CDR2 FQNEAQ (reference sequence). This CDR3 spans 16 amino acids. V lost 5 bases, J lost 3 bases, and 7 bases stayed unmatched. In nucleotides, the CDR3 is TGTGCCAGCAGCCCCCGACTAGCGGGGACAACAGATACGCAGTATTTT. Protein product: CASSPRLAGTTDTQYF. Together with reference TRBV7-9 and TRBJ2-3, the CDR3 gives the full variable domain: DTGVSQNPRHKITKRGQNVTFRCDPISEHNRLYWYRQTLGQGPEFLTYFQNEAQLEKSRLLSDRFSAERPKGSFSTLEIQRTEQGDSAMYLCASSPRLAGTTDTQYFGPGTRLTVL.

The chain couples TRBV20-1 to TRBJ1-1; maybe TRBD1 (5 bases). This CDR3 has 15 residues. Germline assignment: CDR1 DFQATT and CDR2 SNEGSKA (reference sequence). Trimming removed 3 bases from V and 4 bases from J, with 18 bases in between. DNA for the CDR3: TGCAGTGCTAGTTTCCGGGCGAGGGGACGCACTGAAGCTTTCTTT. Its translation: CSASFRARGRTEAFF.

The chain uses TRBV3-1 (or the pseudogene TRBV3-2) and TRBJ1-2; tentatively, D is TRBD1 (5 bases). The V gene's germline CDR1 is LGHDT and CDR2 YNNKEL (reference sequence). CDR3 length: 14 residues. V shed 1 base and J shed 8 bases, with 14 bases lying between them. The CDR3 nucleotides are TGTGCCAGCAGCCAAGGGCGGCAGGGAATCGGCTACACCTTC. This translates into CASSQGRQGIGYTF.

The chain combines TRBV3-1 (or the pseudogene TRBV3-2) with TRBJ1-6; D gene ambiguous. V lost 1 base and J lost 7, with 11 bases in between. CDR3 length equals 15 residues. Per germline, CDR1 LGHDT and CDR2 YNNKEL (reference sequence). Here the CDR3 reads CASSQGSRKNSPLHF. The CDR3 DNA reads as TGTGCCAGCAGCCAAGGCTCGCGGAAAAATTCACCCCTCCACTTT.

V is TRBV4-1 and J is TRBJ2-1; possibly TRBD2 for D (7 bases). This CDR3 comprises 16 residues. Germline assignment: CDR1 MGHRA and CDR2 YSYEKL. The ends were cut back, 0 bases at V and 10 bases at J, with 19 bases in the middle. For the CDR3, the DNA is TGCGCCAGCAGCCAAGAGTTTGCGGGGGACATGGGGGAGCAGTTCTTC. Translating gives CASSQEFAGDMGEQFF.

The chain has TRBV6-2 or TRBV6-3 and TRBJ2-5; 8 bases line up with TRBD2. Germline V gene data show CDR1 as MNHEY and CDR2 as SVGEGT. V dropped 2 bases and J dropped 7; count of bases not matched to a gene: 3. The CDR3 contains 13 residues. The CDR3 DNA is TGTGCCAGCAGTTACGGTGCGGGAGGGACCCAGTACTTC. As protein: CASSYGAGGTQYF.

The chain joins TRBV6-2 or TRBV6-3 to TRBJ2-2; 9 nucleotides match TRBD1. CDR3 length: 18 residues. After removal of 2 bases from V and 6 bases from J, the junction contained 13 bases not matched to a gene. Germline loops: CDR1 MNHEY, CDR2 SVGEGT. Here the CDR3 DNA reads TGTGCCAGCAGTTACAAAAACCCGGGACAGGGTTATGCCGGGGAGCTGTTTTTT. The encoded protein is CASSYKNPGQGYAGELFF.

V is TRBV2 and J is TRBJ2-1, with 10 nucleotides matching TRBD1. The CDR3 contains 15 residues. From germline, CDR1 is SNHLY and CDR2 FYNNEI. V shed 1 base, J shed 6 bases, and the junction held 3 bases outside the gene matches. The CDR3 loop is CASSEGQGALNEQFF. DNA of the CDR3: TGTGCCAGCAGTGAAGGACAGGGGGCCCTCAATGAGCAGTTCTTC.

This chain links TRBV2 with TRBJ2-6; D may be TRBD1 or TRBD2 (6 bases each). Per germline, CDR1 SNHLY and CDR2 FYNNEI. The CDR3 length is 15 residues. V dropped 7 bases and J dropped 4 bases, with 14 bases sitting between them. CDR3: CASTSWGAGANVLTF. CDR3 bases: TGTGCCAGCACCAGCTGGGGGGCCGGGGCCAACGTCCTGACTTTC.

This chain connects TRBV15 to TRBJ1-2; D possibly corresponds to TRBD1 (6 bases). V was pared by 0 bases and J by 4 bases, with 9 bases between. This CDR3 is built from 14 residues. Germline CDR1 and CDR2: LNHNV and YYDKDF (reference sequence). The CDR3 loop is CATSRDRTAYGYTF. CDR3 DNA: TGTGCCACCAGCAGAGACCGGACAGCCTATGGCTACACCTTC.

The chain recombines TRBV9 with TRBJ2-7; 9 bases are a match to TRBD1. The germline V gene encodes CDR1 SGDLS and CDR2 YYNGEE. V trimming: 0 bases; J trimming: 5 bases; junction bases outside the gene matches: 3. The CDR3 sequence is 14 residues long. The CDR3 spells CASSVATGGDEQYF. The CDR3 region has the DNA TGTGCCAGCAGCGTAGCAACAGGGGGCGACGAGCAGTACTTC.